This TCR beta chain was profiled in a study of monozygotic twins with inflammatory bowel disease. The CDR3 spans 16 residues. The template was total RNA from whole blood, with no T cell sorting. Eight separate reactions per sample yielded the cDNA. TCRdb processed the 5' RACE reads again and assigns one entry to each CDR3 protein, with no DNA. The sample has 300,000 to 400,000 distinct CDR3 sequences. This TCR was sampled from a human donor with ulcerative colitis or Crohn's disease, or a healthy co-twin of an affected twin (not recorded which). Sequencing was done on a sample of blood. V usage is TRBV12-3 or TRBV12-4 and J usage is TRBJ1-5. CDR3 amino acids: CASSFRDWNSNQPQHF.